This T cell receptor beta chain was observed in a study of T cell repertoires in cytomegalovirus infection (dated by TCRdb to between 2018 and 2021). For the wider study: The peptide stimulations were aimed at well-studied HLA-B-restricted epitopes as well as recently identified HLA-C-restricted CMV epitopes, whose presentation resists viral immunomodulation. Because public TCR beta signatures pointed to carriage of CMV infection together with the matching HLA type, the HLA type of each donor mattered for the analysis. Points the paper makes about the study in general: In both this cohort and an independent roughly 350-donor cohort, the cumulative frequency of public TCR beta family members distinguished carriers of CMV infection plus the relevant HLA type. The ex vivo response was dominated by HLA-C-restricted CMV-specific TCR beta clonotypes, which also provided the single most frequent clonotype in two of eight donors.

There are 14 amino acids in the CDR3, from cysteine to phenylalanine inclusive. CDR3 DNA only is kept here, 42 bases in frame from base 1. The V and J ends are trimmed by 5 bases and 0 bases, leaving 8 bases between them. From a lookup of the germline V gene (reference sequence), CDR1 and CDR2 are SEHNR and FQNEAQ. Sequencing took place on an Illumina HiSeq 1500. TCRdb applied fastp at Q25 and MiXCR to the public reads, then kept only in-frame beta chains. Every CDR3 protein is listed once, alongside the most common genes and DNA of its rows. The sample yields approximately 340,000 distinct CDR3 sequences; about 27% were counted once. The ten largest clones add up to around 19% of the sample. Comment on this clonotype: Its binding antigen is unknown. Per-base quality was not reported, and no clone a single base away is much larger than it.

The sample's treatment or condition label is to be understood as: in vitro stimulation with specific CMV peptide epitopes to enrich CMV-specific T cells. This receptor was identified in a human donor in good health (CMV status not recorded). Some clones in this sample may be carry-over from other donors' samples. In this chain, TRBV7-9 is recombined with TRBJ2-4, and possibly TRBD2, on 5 matching bases. Sequenced here: cultured PBMCs, sampled from culture after CMV antigen stimulation. The CDR3 sequence is CASSLEGAKNIQYF. The DNA sequence is TGTGCCAGCAGCCTAGAGGGAGCCAAAAACATTCAGTACTTC.